This record looks at one T cell receptor beta chain sequence and its context. This sample stems from a study of cytomegalovirus exposure and HLA in healthy donors. The PCR was carried out with 60 Vbeta primers and 13 Jbeta primers. Data came from immunoSEQ multiplex PCR; TCRdb stores just in-frame clones and leaves some out. The repertoire includes about 130,000 clones, 80% of them detected once, and 2.5% to 3.5% sits in the top ten. Sequencing was carried out using PBMCs. This clonotype originated in a male donor in good health and CMV-seronegative.

The CDR3 loop reads CASSVEGASNQPQHF. CDR3 nucleotides: TGTGCCAGCAGCGTAGAGGGGGCTAGCAATCAGCCCCAGCATTTT. This chain links TRBV9 with TRBJ1-5; 7 bases align to TRBD1. V lost 0 bases, J lost 0 bases, and 0 bases stayed unmatched. This CDR3 is 15 amino acids long. Germline V lookup: CDR1 SGDLS, CDR2 YYNGEE.